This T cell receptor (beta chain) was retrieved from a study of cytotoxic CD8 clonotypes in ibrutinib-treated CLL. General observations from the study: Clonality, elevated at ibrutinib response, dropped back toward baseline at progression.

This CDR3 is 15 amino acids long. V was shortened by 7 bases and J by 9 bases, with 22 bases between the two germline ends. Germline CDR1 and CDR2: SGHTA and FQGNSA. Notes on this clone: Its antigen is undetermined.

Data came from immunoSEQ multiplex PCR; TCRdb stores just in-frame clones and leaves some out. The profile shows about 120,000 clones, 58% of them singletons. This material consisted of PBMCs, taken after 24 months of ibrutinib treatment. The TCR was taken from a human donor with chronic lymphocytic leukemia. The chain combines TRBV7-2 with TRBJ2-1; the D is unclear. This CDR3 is CASNLGQPGATEQFF. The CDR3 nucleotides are TGTGCCAGCAATTTAGGTCAACCTGGCGCTACTGAGCAGTTCTTC.